This section outlines one T cell receptor (beta chain) sequence together with its context. A read error may produce the germline difference seen at one junction end. RNA was extracted from bulk tissue without any cell sorting. This non-tumor lung sample came from over 3 cm beyond the tumor edge. TCRbeta libraries were built with three rounds of nested PCR, modified from ARM-PCR. TCRdb recomputed calls from the multiplex PCR reads with MiXCR, one row per CDR3 protein. The sample consists of about 75,000 distinct CDR3 sequences, around 65% of them appearing once. Germline lookup yields CDR1 SGHAT and CDR2 FQNNGV. The CDR3 consists of 16 residues. The entry originates in a study of tumor and adjacent non-tumor tissue in lung cancer.

This chain links TRBV11-2 with TRBJ2-7; TRBD2 aligns across 7 bases. The sample consisted of distant non-tumor lung tissue. The sequence came from a woman in her fifties or sixties with non-small cell lung cancer. The chain's CDR3 is CTSGLATSGTYYEQYF. The CDR3 DNA is TGTACCAGCGGTTTAGCGACAAGCGGGACTTACTACGAGCAGTACTTC. The whole variable domain, remainder taken from reference TRBV11-2 and TRBJ2-7, is EAGVAQSPRYKIIEKRQSVAFWCNPISGHATLYWYQQILGQGPKLLIQFQNNGVVDDSQLPKDRFSAERLKGVDSTLKIQPAKLEDSAVYLCTSGLATSGTYYEQYFGPGTRLTVT.